This T cell receptor (beta chain) was sequenced for a study of long-term antiretroviral therapy in people with HIV. Survey level was the resolution at which the v3.0 immunoSEQ assay ran. The data were produced by immunoSEQ multiplex PCR, yet TCRdb's version contains in-frame clones alone and is incomplete. The sample has about 28,000 clones, 84% seen once. This clone appeared a few times. Source: unsorted PBMCs, taken 0.4 years after starting antiretroviral therapy. This sequence was found in a young man with HIV.

The CDR3 loop is CASSVGKGGYEQYF. The CDR3 DNA sequence: TGTGCCAGCAGCGTAGGAAAAGGGGGCTACGAGCAGTACTTC. The chain joins TRBV9 to TRBJ2-7; D may be TRBD1 (6 bases). Germline CDR1 SGDLS, CDR2 YYNGEE. V lost 0 bases and J lost 3, with 10 bases in between. The length of the CDR3 is 14 residues.